This T cell receptor beta chain was found in a study of long-term antiretroviral therapy in people with HIV. immunoSEQ v3.0 was run at survey level. Data came from immunoSEQ multiplex PCR; TCRdb stores just in-frame clones and leaves some out. The table has some 23,000 clones, roughly 77% seen once; the top ten hold approximately 4.8%. The receptor was derived from a woman aged 40 to 50 with HIV. The sequencing here drew on unsorted PBMCs, taken 0.5 years after starting antiretroviral therapy.

This chain's CDR3 is CASRARTSGGYNEQFF. CDR3 coding DNA: TGTGCCAGCAGGGCGCGGACTAGCGGGGGATACAATGAGCAGTTCTTC. The V gene is TRBV28, the J gene TRBJ2-1, with 13 bases lining up with TRBD2. Trimming cost V 6 bases and J 4 bases; bases outside gene matches: 6. Germline V CDR1 and CDR2: MDHEN, SYDVKM. CDR3 length: 16 amino acids. Complete variable domain (other parts from reference TRBV28 and TRBJ2-1): DVKVTQSSRYLVKRTGEKVFLECVQDMDHENMFWYRQDPGLGLRLIYFSYDVKMKEKGDIPEGYSVSREKKERFSLILESASTNQTSMYLCASRARTSGGYNEQFFGPGTRLTVL.